This T cell receptor (beta chain) was obtained from a study of T cells of healthy individuals. MiXCR, applied by TCRdb to the 5' RACE reads, yields one record per CDR3 protein. The data contain about 63,000 distinct CDR3 sequences, about 17% of them seen just once; the ten biggest clones take up about 4.4%. Germline-derived CDR1 and CDR2 are SGHVT and SQSDAQ. The ends were cut back, 6 bases at V and 3 bases at J, with 22 bases in the middle. This CDR3 is 17 amino acids long. This rearrangement joins TRBV7-4 to TRBJ2-3, with D perhaps TRBD1 or TRBD2 (5 bases each). This clonotype was sampled from a human donor in good health. The CDR3 nucleotides read TGTGCCAGCAGTTTCTTTCCTCCGGGACGAAGGACAGATACGCAGTATTTT. Residues: CASSFFPPGRRTDTQYF. Full variable domain (remainder filled in from reference TRBV7-4 and TRBJ2-3): GAGVSQSPRYKVAKRGRDVALRCDSISGHVTLYWYRQTLGQGSEVLTYSQSDAQRDKSGRPSGRFSAERPERSVSTLKIQRTEQGDSAVYLCASSFFPPGRRTDTQYFGPGTRLTVL.